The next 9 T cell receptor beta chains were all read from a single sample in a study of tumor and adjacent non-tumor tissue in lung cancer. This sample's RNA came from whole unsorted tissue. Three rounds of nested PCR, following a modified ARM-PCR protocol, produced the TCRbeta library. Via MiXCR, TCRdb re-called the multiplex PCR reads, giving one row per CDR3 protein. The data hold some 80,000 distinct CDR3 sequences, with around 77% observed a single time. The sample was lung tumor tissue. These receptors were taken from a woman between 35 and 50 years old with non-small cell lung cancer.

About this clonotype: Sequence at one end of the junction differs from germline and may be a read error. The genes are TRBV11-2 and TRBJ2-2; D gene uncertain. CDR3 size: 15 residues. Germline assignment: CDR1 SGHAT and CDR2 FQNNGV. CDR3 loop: CANCPENQNTGELFF. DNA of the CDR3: TGTGCCAACTGCCCCGAAAATCAGAACACTGGGGAGCTGTTTTTT.

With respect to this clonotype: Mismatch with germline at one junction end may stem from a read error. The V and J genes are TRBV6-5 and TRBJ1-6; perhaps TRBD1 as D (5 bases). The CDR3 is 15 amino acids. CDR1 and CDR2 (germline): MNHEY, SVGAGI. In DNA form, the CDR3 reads TGTGCCAGTAGTCCTACCGGGGCAGGGAATTCACCCTTCCACTTT. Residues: CASSPTGAGNSPFHF.

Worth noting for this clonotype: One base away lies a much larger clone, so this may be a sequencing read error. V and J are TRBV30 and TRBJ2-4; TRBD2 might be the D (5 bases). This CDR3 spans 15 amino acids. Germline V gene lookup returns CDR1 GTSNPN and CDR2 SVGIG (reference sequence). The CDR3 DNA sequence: TGTACCTGGAGTGAACTCGGACTAGCCAAAAACATTCAGTACTTC. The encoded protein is CTWSELGLAKNIQYF.

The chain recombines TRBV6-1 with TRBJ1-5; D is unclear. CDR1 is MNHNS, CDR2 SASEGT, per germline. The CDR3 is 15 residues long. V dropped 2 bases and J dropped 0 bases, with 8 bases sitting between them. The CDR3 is CASSEISYSNQPQHF. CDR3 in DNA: TGTGCCAGCAGTGAAATCTCCTATAGCAATCAGCCCCAGCATTTT.

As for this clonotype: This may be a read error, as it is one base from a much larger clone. CDR3 amino acids: CAWNRDRGSSDFGNTIYF. In DNA, the CDR3 is TGTGCCTGGAACCGGGACAGGGGAAGCTCGGACTTTGGAAACACCATATATTTT. The chain uses TRBV30 and TRBJ1-3; 10 bases line up with TRBD1. Per germline, CDR1 GTSNPN and CDR2 SVGIG (reference sequence). This CDR3 spans 18 amino acids. Trimming cost V 4 bases and J 3 bases; bases outside gene matches: 15.

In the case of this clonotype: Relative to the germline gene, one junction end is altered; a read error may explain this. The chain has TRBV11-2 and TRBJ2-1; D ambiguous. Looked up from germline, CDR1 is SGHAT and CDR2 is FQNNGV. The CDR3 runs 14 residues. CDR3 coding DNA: TGTGCTAGCAGCGTCCCCGGAGCCGTGGGTGAGCAGTTTTTC. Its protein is CASSVPGAVGEQFF.

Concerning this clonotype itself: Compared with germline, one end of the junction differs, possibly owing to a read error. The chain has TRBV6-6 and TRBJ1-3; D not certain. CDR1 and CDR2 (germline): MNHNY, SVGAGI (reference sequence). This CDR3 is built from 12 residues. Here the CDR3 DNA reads TGTACCAGCAGTAATGAAGGAAACACTATATATTTT. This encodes CTSSNEGNTIYF.

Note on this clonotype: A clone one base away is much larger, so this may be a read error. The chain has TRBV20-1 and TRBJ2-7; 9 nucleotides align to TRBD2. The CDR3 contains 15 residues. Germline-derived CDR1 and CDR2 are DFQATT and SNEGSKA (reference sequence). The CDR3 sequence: CNARAPYGGRGEQYF. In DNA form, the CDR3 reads TGCAATGCTAGGGCCCCCTACGGCGGGAGGGGCGAGCAGTACTTC.

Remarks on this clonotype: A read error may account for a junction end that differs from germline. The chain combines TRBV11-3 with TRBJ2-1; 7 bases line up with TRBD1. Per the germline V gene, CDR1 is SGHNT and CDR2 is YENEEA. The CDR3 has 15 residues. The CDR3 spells CARSYPGRDSNEQFF. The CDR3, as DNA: TGTGCCAGAAGCTACCCGGGACGGGACAGCAATGAGCAGTTCTTC.